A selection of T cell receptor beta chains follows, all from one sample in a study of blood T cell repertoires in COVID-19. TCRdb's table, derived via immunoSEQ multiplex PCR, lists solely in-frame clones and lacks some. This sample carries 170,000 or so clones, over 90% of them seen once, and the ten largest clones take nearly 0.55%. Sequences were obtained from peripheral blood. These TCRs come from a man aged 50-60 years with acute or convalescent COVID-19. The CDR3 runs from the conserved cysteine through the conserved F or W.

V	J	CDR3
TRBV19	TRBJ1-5	CATPLGRGPSNQPQHF
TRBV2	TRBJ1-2	CASRDPSPGVGYTF
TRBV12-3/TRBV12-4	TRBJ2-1	CASKVAAGEQFF
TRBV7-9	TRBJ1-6	CASSFSTDNSPLHF
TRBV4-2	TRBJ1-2	CASSQEEGVSNYGYTF
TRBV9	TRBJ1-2	CASSVGTEGGYTF
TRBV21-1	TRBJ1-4	CASSKVPRDRAIATNEKLFF
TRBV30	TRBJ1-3	CAWSVLRQGIAPYSGNTIYF
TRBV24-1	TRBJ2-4	CATSDPGGGENIQYF
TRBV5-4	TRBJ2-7	CASSPAGVSNEQYF
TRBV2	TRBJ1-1	CASRVSSVNTEAFF
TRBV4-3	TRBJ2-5	CASSQPGQWETQYF
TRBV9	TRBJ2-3	CASSVATSGGRDTQYF
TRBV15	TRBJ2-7	CATSRDLGTGVEQYF